This is a list of T cell receptor beta chains from one sample in a study of blood T cells in healthy people across ages. TCRdb fed the 5' RACE reads into MiXCR, producing one record per CDR3 protein. The sample includes about 620,000 distinct CDR3 sequences, under 65% of them seen just once. The sequencing sample was made of blood. The receptors derive from a woman of 80 years or more in good health. The CDR3 runs from the conserved cysteine through the conserved F or W. A D gene is named only where the DNA matches it firmly. The size of a clone is reported for some rows only, either as once, few or many, or as a class for expanded clones.

-	TRBV5-1	-	TRBJ2-1	CASSLGRSGSYNEQFF	TGCGCCAGCAGCTTGGGGAGGTCCGGCTCCTACAATGAGCAGTTCTTC
TRBD1	TRBV3-1	few	TRBJ2-1	CASSPRDRRPNEQFF	TGTGCCAGCAGCCCGCGGGACAGGCGGCCCAATGAGCAGTTCTTC
-	TRBV7-2	few	TRBJ1-1	CASSSGVLAAFF	TGTGCCAGCAGCTCGGGCGTTTTAGCAGCTTTCTTT
-	TRBV5-1	many	TRBJ2-1	CASSLEGRSSYNEQFF	TGCGCCAGCAGCTTGGAGGGCAGGAGCTCCTACAATGAGCAGTTCTTC
-	TRBV6-5	once	TRBJ1-4	CASRKGPTNEKLFF	TGTGCCAGCAGGAAGGGACCGACTAATGAAAAACTGTTTTTT
-	TRBV29-1	many	TRBJ2-1	CSSRGTNYNEQFF	TGCAGCTCCCGGGGGACGAACTACAATGAGCAGTTCTTC
TRBD1	TRBV28	-	TRBJ2-7	CASRPAGGVSYEQYF	TGTGCCAGCAGGCCGGCAGGGGGAGTTAGCTACGAGCAGTACTTC
TRBD1	TRBV29-1	many	TRBJ2-1	CSADRGTRNEQFF	TGCAGCGCCGACAGGGGTACTAGAAATGAGCAGTTCTTC
TRBD1	TRBV20-1	once	TRBJ2-3	CRARNRGQLEDTQYF	TGCCGTGCTAGAAACAGGGGGCAACTAGAAGATACGCAGTATTTT
-	TRBV4-3	-	TRBJ1-6	CASSQGERSGLDSPLHF	TGCGCCAGCAGCCAAGGGGAAAGGAGTGGACTCGATTCACCCCTCCACTTT
TRBD2	TRBV7-2	many	TRBJ2-1	CASSLEGTSGRYYNEQFF	TGTGCCAGCAGCTTAGAAGGGACTAGCGGGAGATACTACAATGAGCAGTTCTTC
TRBD1	TRBV10-3	-	TRBJ2-3	CAIRDRGTGTDTQYF	TGTGCCATCAGGGACAGGGGGACGGGCACAGATACGCAGTATTTT
TRBD2	TRBV5-1	many	TRBJ2-1	CASSLRGATSGGLSEQFF	TGCGCCAGCAGCTTGAGGGGTGCCACTAGCGGGGGGTTGAGTGAGCAGTTCTTC
-	TRBV6-5	many	TRBJ1-1	CASSLDPYTEAFF	TGTGCCAGCAGTCTAGATCCCTACACTGAAGCTTTCTTT
-	TRBV25-1	-	TRBJ2-3	CASSETSRGQYF	TGTGCCAGCAGTGAAACGTCCAGGGGGCAGTATTTT
-	TRBV3-1	-	TRBJ2-1	CASSQGGGYYNEQFF	TGTGCCAGCAGCCAAGGAGGCGGGTACTACAATGAGCAGTTCTTC
TRBD2	TRBV12-3/TRBV12-4	-	TRBJ2-3	CASSLRRGSDTQYF	TGTGCCAGCAGTTTACGGCGGGGGTCAGATACGCAGTATTTT
-	TRBV5-1	-	TRBJ2-3	CASSHDQAVQYF	TGCGCCAGCAGCCACGACCAAGCCGTGCAGTATTTT
-	TRBV27	-	TRBJ2-7	CASGTRGNEQYF	TGTGCCAGCGGCACGAGGGGGAATGAGCAGTACTTC
-	TRBV28	-	TRBJ2-1	CASSLYRTSSNEQFF	TGTGCCAGCAGTTTATACCGGACCTCCTCCAATGAGCAGTTCTTC
TRBD1	TRBV7-2	-	TRBJ2-1	CASSLIGTGGARNEQFF	TGTGCCAGCAGCTTAATCGGGACAGGGGGCGCGAGGAATGAGCAGTTCTTC
-	TRBV7-9	-	TRBJ2-7	CASSPLLSSYEQYF	TGTGCCAGCAGCCCCCTATTGAGCTCCTACGAGCAGTACTTC
-	TRBV7-2	many	TRBJ2-3	CASSLFRARSSDTQYF	TGTGCCAGCAGCTTATTCCGGGCACGCTCTTCGGATACGCAGTATTTT
-	TRBV4-1	few	TRBJ1-1	CASSQGGLPANTEAFF	TGCGCCAGCAGCCAAGGAGGGCTACCCGCGAACACTGAAGCTTTCTTT
-	TRBV6-5	-	TRBJ2-7	CASGPHSAPSYEQYF	TGTGCCAGCGGCCCCCACAGTGCGCCTTCCTACGAGCAGTACTTT
-	TRBV4-1	-	TRBJ2-7	CASSQDLSGYETYEQYF	TGCGCCAGCAGCCAAGATCTTTCGGGATATGAAACCTACGAGCAGTACTTC
-	TRBV12-3/TRBV12-4	many	TRBJ1-4	CASSSTSTTGGGRGEKLFF	TGTGCCAGCAGTTCGACCTCCACCACGGGGGGGGGGCGCGGGGAAAAACTGTTTTTT
-	TRBV2	many	TRBJ2-4	CASSKEGLAKNIQYF	TGTGCCAGCAGTAAAGAGGGGTTAGCCAAAAACATTCAGTACTTC
TRBD2	TRBV20-1	-	TRBJ2-4	CSAELGGGEQYF	TGCAGTGCTGAGCTGGGGGGGGGAGAGCAGTACTTC
-	TRBV7-9	-	TRBJ2-5	CASSPLSTTLIETQYF	TGTGCCAGCAGCCCCCTATCGACTACCTTAATAGAGACCCAGTACTTC